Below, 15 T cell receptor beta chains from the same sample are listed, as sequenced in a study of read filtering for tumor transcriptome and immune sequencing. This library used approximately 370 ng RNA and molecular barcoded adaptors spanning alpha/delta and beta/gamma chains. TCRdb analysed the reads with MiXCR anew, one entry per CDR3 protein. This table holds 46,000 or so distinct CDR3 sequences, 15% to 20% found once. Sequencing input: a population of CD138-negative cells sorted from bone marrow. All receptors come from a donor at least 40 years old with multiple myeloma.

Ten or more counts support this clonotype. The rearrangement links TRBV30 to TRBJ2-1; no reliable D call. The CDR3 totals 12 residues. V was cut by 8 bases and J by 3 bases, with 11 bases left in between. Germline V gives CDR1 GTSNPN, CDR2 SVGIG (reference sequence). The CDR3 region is CALTLSYNEQFF. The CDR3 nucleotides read TGTGCCCTTACACTCAGCTACAATGAGCAGTTCTTC. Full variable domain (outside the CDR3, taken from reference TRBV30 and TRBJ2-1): SQTIHQWPATLVQPVGSPLSLECTVEGTSNPNLYWYRQAAGRGLQLLFYSVGIGQISSEVPQNLSASRPQDRQFILSSKKLLLSDSGFYLCALTLSYNEQFFGPGTRLTVL.

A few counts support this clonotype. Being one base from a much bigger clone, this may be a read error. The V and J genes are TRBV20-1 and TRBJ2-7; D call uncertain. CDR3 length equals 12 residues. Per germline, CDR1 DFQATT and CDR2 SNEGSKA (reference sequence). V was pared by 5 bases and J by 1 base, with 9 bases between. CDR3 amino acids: CSAVHLSYEQYF. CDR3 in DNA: TGCAGTGCTGTACATTTGTCCTACGAGCAGTACTTC.

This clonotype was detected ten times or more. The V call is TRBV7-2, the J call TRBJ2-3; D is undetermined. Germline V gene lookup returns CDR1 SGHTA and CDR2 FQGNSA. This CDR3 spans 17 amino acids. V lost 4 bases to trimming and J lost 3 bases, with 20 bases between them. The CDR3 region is CASSYKTRTYETDTQYF. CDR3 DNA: TGTGCCAGCAGCTACAAAACGAGGACCTACGAGACAGATACGCAGTATTTT.

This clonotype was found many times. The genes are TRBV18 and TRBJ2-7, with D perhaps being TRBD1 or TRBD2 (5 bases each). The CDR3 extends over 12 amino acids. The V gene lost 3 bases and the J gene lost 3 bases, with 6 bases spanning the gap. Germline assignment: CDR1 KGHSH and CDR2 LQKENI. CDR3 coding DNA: TGTGCCAGCTCACCGGGGGACTACGAGCAGTACTTC. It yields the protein CASSPGDYEQYF.

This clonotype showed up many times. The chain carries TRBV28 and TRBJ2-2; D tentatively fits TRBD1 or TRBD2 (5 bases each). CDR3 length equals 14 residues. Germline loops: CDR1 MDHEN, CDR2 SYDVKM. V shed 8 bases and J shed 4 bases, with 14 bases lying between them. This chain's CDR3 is CASLGRRGTGELFF. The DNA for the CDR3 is TGTGCCAGCCTGGGACGTCGAGGCACCGGGGAGCTGTTTTTT. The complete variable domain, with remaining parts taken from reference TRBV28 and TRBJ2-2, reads DVKVTQSSRYLVKRTGEKVFLECVQDMDHENMFWYRQDPGLGLRLIYFSYDVKMKEKGDIPEGYSVSREKKERFSLILESASTNQTSMYLCASLGRRGTGELFFGEGSRLTVL.

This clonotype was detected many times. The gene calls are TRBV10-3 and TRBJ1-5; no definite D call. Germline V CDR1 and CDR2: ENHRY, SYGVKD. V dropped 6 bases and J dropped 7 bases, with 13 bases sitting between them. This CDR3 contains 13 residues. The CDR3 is CAIRKSVNQPQHF. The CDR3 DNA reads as TGTGCCATCAGGAAGAGCGTAAACCAGCCCCAGCATTTT.

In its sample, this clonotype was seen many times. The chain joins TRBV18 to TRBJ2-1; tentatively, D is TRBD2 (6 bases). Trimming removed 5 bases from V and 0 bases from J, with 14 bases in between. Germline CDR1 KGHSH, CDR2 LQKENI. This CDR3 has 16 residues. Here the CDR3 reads CASSAQTGDSYNEQFF. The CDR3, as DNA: TGTGCCAGCTCAGCCCAAACGGGGGACTCCTACAATGAGCAGTTCTTC.

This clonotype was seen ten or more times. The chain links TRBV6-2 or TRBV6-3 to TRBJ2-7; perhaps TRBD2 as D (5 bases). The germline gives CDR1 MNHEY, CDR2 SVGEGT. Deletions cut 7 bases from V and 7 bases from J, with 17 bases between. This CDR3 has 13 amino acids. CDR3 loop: CASTPAGTGEQYF. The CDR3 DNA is TGTGCCAGCACCCCCGCGGGTACGGGGGAGCAGTACTTC.

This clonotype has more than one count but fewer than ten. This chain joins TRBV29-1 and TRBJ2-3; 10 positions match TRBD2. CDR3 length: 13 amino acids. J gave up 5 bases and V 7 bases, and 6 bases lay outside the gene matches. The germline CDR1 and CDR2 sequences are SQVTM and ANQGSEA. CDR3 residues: CSGGASGRDTQYF. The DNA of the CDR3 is TGCAGCGGCGGGGCTAGCGGGAGAGATACGCAGTATTTT.

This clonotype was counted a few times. The CDR3 here is CASSFQGETQYF. CDR3 DNA sequence: TGTGCCAGCAGCTTTCAAGGGGAGACCCAGTACTTC. This sequence joins TRBV7-9 and TRBJ2-5; the D is unclear. Germline V gene lookup returns CDR1 SEHNR and CDR2 FQNEAQ (reference sequence). Trimming pared 3 bases from V and 5 bases from J, leaving 7 bases between. The CDR3 length is 12 residues. Combining the CDR3 with reference TRBV7-9 and TRBJ2-5 gives the whole variable domain DTGVSQNPRHKITKRGQNVTFRCDPISEHNRLYWYRQTLGQGPEFLTYFQNEAQLEKSRLLSDRFSAERPKGSFSTLEIQRTEQGDSAMYLCASSFQGETQYFGPGTRLLVL.

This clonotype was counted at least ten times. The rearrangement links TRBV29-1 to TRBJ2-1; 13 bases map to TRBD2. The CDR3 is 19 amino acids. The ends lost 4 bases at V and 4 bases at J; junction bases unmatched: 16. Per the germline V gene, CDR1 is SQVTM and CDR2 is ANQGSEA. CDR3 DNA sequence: TGCAGCGTTGTTGGGGGGACTAGCGGGATTCAGACGAAGTACAATGAGCAGTTCTTC. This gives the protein CSVVGGTSGIQTKYNEQFF.

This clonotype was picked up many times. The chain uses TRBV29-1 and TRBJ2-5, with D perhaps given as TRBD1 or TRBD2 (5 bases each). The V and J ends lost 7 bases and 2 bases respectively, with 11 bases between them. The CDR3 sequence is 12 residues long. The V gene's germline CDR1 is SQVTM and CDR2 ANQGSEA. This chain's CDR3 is CSESREQETQYF. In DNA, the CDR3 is TGCAGCGAGTCCAGGGAGCAAGAGACCCAGTACTTC.

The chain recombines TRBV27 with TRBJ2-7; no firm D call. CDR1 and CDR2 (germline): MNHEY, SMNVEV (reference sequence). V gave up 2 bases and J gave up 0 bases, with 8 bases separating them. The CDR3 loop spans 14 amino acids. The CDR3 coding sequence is TGTGCCAGCAGTTTAGGACGGAACTCCTACGAGCAGTACTTC. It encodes CASSLGRNSYEQYF.

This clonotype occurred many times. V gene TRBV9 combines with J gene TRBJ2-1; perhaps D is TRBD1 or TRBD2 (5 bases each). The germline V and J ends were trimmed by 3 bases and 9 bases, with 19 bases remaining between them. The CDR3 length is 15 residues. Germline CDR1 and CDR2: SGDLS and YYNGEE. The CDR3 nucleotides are TGTGCCAGCAGCGAAAGAGGGTCCCAAGGGGCTGAGCAGTTCTTC. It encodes CASSERGSQGAEQFF.

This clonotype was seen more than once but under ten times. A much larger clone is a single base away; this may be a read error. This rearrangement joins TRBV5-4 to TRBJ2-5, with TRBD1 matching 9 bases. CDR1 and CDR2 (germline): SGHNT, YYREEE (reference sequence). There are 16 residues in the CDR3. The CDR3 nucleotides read TGTGCCAGCAGCTTAAGGGCCGGGACAGGGTTGGAGACCCAGCACTTC. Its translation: CASSLRAGTGLETQHF.